This record covers a single T cell receptor beta chain. No antigen is known for it. Cultured CD4+ T cell DNA was sequenced using the Oncomine TCR Beta short-read assay. TCRdb itself ran the PCR reads through MiXCR, one entry per CDR3 protein. The table records approximately 20,000 distinct CDR3 sequences, 56% of them present only once. Germline V gene lookup returns CDR1 MDHEN and CDR2 SYDVKM. The junction had 7 bases not matched to a gene; V was cut back by 4 bases and J by 6 bases. This CDR3 region has 15 residues. This sample was included in a study of vaccination and CD4 T cells after COVID-19. Treatment here: roughly nine-day PBMC culture with coronavirus spike peptide pools or control peptides (ViraFEST assay). ViraFEST used peptide pools to expand antigen-specific T cells, then sequenced TCRs.

Sequenced input: CD4+ T cells from blood, cultured in vitro. The genes are TRBV28 and TRBJ1-5; TRBD1 agrees at 9 bases. The clonotype was recovered from a human donor who had recovered from COVID-19. Here the CDR3 reads CASSSSGTGFQPQHF. The CDR3 DNA is TGTGCCAGCAGTTCCTCCGGGACAGGGTTTCAGCCCCAGCATTTT.